This T cell receptor beta chain originates from a study of a mutant IDH1 vaccine in newly diagnosed glioma (dated by TCRdb to the early 2020s). For the wider study: Of the 30 to 35 treated patients, 62.5% were male and roughly 38% were female, and a mean age of roughly 41 years was recorded. For exploratory analyses, around 23 treated patients had longitudinal TCRB deep sequencing done wherever samples were available. Before enrollment, most patients had been given radiochemotherapy with temozolomide as standard therapy, while the rest had received either radiotherapy alone or temozolomide alone. Peripheral blood was collected at six visits: V03 (baseline), V05, V07, V10, V12 and V13.

The time point label corresponds to: baseline, week 1 (first vaccination visit). The treatment or condition tag for this specimen amounts to: pre-vaccination baseline after standard-of-care therapy. The donors had newly diagnosed IDH1-mutant astrocytomas of WHO grade 3 or 4 that showed loss of nuclear ATRX. The samples were drawn from NOA16, a multicentre, single-arm, open-label phase I trial in Germany that tested a mutant IDH1 peptide vaccine in humans for the first time. Blood drawn at visit V03 was used as the baseline sample for immunogenicity testing. Genomic DNA for TCRB sequencing was isolated from EDTA blood with the DNeasy Blood and Tissue Kit. Including the terminal cysteine and phenylalanine, the CDR3 comprises 13 residues. The CDR3 DNA has 39 bases and is translated from base 1. Relative to germline, V is 3 bases shorter and J is 5 bases shorter, with 14 bases between their ends. From the germline V gene (reference sequence), CDR1 is GTSNPN and CDR2 is SVGIG.

The library came from the immunoSEQ multiplex PCR assay. Rearranged TCR beta chain sequences were amplified using the hsTCRB Kit according to the manufacturer's protocol. An Illumina MiSeq was used to sequence the TCRB libraries. The paper's data handling went like this. Demultiplexing, trimming and gene mapping were performed with the kit vendor's proprietary platform. In its TCRdb copy, this immuneACCESS table keeps in-frame sequences only and misses some clones. Where compared with another copy, unresolved V genes explain less than half of these, and the others have no known cause. V, J and clone size reflect that table, while D and trimming were determined from the DNA. Present in this sample are tens of thousands of clones, under 90% of which were seen just once. Approximately 7.4% of the sample belongs to the ten largest clones. Findings and caveats that apply to the study as a whole: Pseudoprogression appeared unrelated to alterations in the top peripheral T cell clonotypes detected by TCRB sequencing. Selection of PBMC samples for TCRB deep sequencing was based on availability. Immune responses induced by the vaccine were seen in approximately 93% of patients across multiple MHC alleles. The authors stated that sample limitations prevented analyses of patient blood samples from being reproduced.

Comment on this clone: Its target antigen remains unknown. The sample holds no much larger clone one base away, and base qualities are not on file.

This TCR came from a woman aged 45-65 years with glioma. The chain employs TRBV30 and TRBJ2-7; the D segment could be TRBD1, given 5 matching bases. The starting material was PBMCs, obtained from a glioma patient treated with radiotherapy, temozolomide or both. The DNA is TGTGCCTGGAGGAGACAGTATGTCGACGAGCAGTACTTC. Its protein reads: CAWRRQYVDEQYF.